The 5 T cell receptor beta chains below come from one sample, sequenced in a study of cytotoxic CD8 clonotypes in ibrutinib-treated CLL. Some clones are missing from TCRdb's copy, which holds only in-frame ones; the method was immunoSEQ multiplex PCR. The sample includes fewer than 300,000 clones, about 72% of them seen just once. Sequencing was performed on PBMCs, taken at disease progression, from a patient treated with ibrutinib. Every receptor here comes from a human donor with chronic lymphocytic leukemia.

The chain has TRBV7-9 and TRBJ2-7; 7 bases are a match to TRBD1. Germline V gene lookup returns CDR1 SEHNR and CDR2 FQNEAQ (reference sequence). CDR3 length equals 14 residues. V shed 5 bases and J 5 bases; nucleotides not matched to a gene: 9. CDR3 loop: CASSPIGTVHEQYF. The CDR3 region has the DNA TGTGCCAGCAGCCCGATCGGGACAGTACACGAGCAGTACTTC. The variable domain in full, completed from reference TRBV7-9 and TRBJ2-7, reads DTGVSQNPRHKITKRGQNVTFRCDPISEHNRLYWYRQTLGQGPEFLTYFQNEAQLEKSRLLSDRFSAERPKGSFSTLEIQRTEQGDSAMYLCASSPIGTVHEQYFGPGTRLTVT.

The rearrangement links TRBV5-1 to TRBJ1-2; TRBD1 matches 9 bases. The CDR3 contains 18 residues. CDR1 and CDR2 (germline): SGHRS, YFSETQ. V shed 1 base, J shed 6 bases, and the junction held 16 bases outside the gene matches. The chain's CDR3 is CASSLWGGSTGGDDGYTF. In nucleotides, the CDR3 is TGCGCCAGCAGCTTGTGGGGCGGATCGACAGGGGGAGACGATGGCTACACCTTC. The full variable domain, its missing parts supplied by reference TRBV5-1 and TRBJ1-2, is KAGVTQTPRYLIKTRGQQVTLSCSPISGHRSVSWYQQTPGQGLQFLFEYFSETQRNKGNFPGRFSGRQFSNSRSEMNVSTLELGDSALYLCASSLWGGSTGGDDGYTFGSGTRLTVV.

J is TRBJ2-3 and V is TRBV29-1, with D possibly being TRBD1 or TRBD2 (5 bases each). From germline, CDR1 is SQVTM and CDR2 ANQGSEA. Trimming took 0 bases from V and 5 from J, leaving 12 bases between them. The CDR3 is 14 residues long. The CDR3 protein is CSVEDRGAGDTQYF. The DNA for the CDR3 is TGCAGCGTTGAAGATCGAGGGGCTGGAGATACGCAGTATTTT.

V is TRBV11-3 and J is TRBJ2-7; either TRBD1 or TRBD2 may supply D (5 bases each). Trimming stripped 8 bases from V and 0 bases from J, with 14 bases between. The CDR3 totals 14 residues. CDR1 and CDR2 (germline): SGHNT, YENEEA. The CDR3: CASGTGPSSYEQYF. The CDR3 nucleotides read TGTGCCAGCGGAACGGGGCCTAGCTCCTACGAGCAGTACTTC.

The chain is built from TRBV29-1 and TRBJ2-7, with unresolved D. Germline loops: CDR1 SQVTM, CDR2 ANQGSEA. The V end lost 4 bases, the J end lost 5 bases, and 15 bases lay between the germline ends. The CDR3 totals 13 residues. CDR3 loop: CSVGLWPVDEQYF. The CDR3 DNA follows: TGCAGCGTTGGACTCTGGCCCGTCGACGAGCAGTACTTC.